This T cell receptor (beta chain) was sequenced during a study of blood T cell repertoires in COVID-19. Study-wide context: Collection of acute and convalescent COVID-19 samples took place in the United States, Italy and Spain. The cDNA or gDNA used as material had been derived from T cells, B-cell-depleted T cells, or PBMCs.

Original processing notes: Quantification of nucleated cells was approximated via reference gene primer amplification. Clones were read by immunoSEQ multiplex PCR, and TCRdb kept only the in-frame ones, dropping some. V and J calls and clone size are given by that table; D and trimming were obtained from the DNA. Of about 220,000 clones listed, approximately 90% are singletons. Source material: peripheral blood. This TCR derives from a man aged 35 to 55 with acute or convalescent COVID-19.

The DNA for the CDR3 is TGTGCCAGCAGTCGACGAGGCGGAGATACGCAGTATTTT. Protein sequence: CASSRRGGDTQYF. The genes are TRBV12-3 or TRBV12-4 and TRBJ2-3; no reliable D call. This CDR3 is 13 amino acids long. With 5 bases removed from V and 5 bases from J, the gap between germline ends came to 11 bases.